The sequence of this T cell receptor (beta chain) was determined in a study of control samples from healthy donors and cancer patients. V lost 0 bases to trimming and J lost 0 bases, with 8 bases between them. The CDR3 totals 15 residues. CDR1 MGHRA and CDR2 YSYEKL come from the germline V gene. Profiled with immunoSEQ multiplex PCR; TCRdb holds only in-frame clones, not every one. The sample holds approximately 120,000 clones, roughly 91% seen once. The chain couples TRBV4-1 to TRBJ1-1, with D unclear. The sequenced sample consisted of blood. This receptor was identified in a woman aged 45-60 years in good health. The DNA of the CDR3 is TGCGCCAGCAGCCAAGAGGCAAGATTGAACACTGAAGCTTTCTTT. Protein: CASSQEARLNTEAFF.